Sequencing of this TCR beta chain was carried out in a study of identical twins. Findings and caveats of the study: There is a chance that invariant MAIT and iNKT cells partially muddied zero-insertion analyses.

V lost 6 bases, J lost 9 bases, and 18 bases stayed unmatched. CDR1 SGHTA and CDR2 FQGNSA come from the germline V gene. CDR3 length: 16 amino acids. One entry per CDR3 protein, called by TCRdb with MiXCR from the 5' RACE reads. This sample has over 600,000 distinct CDR3 sequences, with less than 25% found just once. Remarks on this clonotype: Its antigen is as yet unknown.

A further study also used this sample, focusing on T cells expressing NK-cell markers. Per that study: One of the eight sequenced donors was seronegative, whereas the other seven were HCMV-seropositive. Dominant NKG2C+ clonotypes accounted for 1.0-7.0% of CD8+ T cells in about 6 donors. These same clonotypes (in several donors) also led the CD3+CD56-NKG2C+ fraction.

Sequenced material: PBMCs. This clonotype originated in a woman younger than 35 in good health. J is TRBJ2-3 and V is TRBV7-2; TRBD1 agrees at 7 bases. CDR3 nucleotide sequence: TGTGCCAGCAGTCCCACCGGGACAGCCCCTTCTGAGACGCAGTATTTT. Encoded protein: CASSPTGTAPSETQYF.